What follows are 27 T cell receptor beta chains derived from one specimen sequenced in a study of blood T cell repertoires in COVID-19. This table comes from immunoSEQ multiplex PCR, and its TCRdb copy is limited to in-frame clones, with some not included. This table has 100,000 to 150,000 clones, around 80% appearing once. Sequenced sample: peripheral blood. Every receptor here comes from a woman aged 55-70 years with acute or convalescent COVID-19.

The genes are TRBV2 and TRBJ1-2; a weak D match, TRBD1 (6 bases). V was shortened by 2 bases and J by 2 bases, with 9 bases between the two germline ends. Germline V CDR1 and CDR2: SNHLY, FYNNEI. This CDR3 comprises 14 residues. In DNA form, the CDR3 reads TGTGCCAGCAGTGAACTGGACAGAAACTATGGCTACACCTTC. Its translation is CASSELDRNYGYTF.

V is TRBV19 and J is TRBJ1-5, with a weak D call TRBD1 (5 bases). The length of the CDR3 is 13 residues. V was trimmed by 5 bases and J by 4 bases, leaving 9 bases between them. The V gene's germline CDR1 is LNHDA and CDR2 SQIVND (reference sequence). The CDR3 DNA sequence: TGTGCCAGTAGTGTGACAGTTAATCAGCCCCAGCATTTT. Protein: CASSVTVNQPQHF.

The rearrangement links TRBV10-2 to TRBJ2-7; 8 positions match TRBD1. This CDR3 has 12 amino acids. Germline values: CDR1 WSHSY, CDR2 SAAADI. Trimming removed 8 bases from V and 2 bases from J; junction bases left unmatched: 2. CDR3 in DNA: TGCGCCAGCGGACAGGGCCCCTACGAGCAGTACGTC. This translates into CASGQGPYEQYV.

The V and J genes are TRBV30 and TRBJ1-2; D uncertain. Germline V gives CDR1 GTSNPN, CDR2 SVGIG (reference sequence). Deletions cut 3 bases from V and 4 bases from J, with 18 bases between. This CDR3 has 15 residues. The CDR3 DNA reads TGTGCCTGGAGCGGCCCTCGATCGGGGATCTATGGCTACACCTTC. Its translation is CAWSGPRSGIYGYTF.

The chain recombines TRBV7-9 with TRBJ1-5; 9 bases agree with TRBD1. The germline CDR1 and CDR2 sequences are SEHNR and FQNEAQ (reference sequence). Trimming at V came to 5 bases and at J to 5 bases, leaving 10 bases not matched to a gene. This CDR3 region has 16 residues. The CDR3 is CASSPRGDRVHQPQHF. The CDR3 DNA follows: TGTGCCAGCAGCCCCAGGGGGGACAGGGTGCATCAGCCCCAGCATTTT.

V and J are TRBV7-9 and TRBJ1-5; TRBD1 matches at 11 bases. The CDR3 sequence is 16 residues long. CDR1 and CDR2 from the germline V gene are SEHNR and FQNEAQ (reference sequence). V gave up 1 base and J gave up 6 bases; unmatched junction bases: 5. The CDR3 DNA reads TGTGCCAGCAGCTTAGGGACAGGGGGCGGAGGTCAGCCCCAGCATTTT. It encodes CASSLGTGGGGQPQHF.

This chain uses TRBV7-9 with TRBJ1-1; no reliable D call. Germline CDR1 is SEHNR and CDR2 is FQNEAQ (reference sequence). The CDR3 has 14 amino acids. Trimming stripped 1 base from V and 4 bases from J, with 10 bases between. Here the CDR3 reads CASSLGEPSTEAFF. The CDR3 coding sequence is TGTGCCAGCAGCTTAGGCGAACCGAGCACTGAAGCTTTCTTT.

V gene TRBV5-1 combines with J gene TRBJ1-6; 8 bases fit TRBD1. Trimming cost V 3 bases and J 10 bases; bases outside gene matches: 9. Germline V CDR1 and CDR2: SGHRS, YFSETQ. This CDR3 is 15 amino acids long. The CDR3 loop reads CASSWGQDFGSPLHF. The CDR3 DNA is TGCGCCAGCAGCTGGGGACAGGACTTTGGATCACCCCTCCACTTT. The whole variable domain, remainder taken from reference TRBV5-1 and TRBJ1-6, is KAGVTQTPRYLIKTRGQQVTLSCSPISGHRSVSWYQQTPGQGLQFLFEYFSETQRNKGNFPGRFSGRQFSNSRSEMNVSTLELGDSALYLCASSWGQDFGSPLHFGNGTRLTVT.

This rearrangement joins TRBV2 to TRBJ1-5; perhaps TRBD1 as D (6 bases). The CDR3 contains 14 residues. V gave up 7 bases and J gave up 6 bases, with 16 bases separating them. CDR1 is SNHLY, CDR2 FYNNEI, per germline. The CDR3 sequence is CASKGGGAGQPQHF. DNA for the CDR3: TGTGCCAGCAAGGGGGGGGGCGCGGGTCAGCCCCAGCATTTT.

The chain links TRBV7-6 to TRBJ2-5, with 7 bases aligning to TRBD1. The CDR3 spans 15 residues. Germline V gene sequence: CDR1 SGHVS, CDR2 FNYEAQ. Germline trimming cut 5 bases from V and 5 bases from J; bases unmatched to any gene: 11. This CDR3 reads CASSRSPTGLETQYF. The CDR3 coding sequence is TGTGCCAGCAGCCGCTCACCGACAGGGTTGGAGACCCAGTACTTC. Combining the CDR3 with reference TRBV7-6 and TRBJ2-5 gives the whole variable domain GAGVSQSPRYKVTKRGQDVALRCDPISGHVSLYWYRQALGQGPEFLTYFNYEAQQDKSGLPNDRFSAERPEGSISTLTIQRTEQRDSAMYRCASSRSPTGLETQYFGPGTRLLVL.

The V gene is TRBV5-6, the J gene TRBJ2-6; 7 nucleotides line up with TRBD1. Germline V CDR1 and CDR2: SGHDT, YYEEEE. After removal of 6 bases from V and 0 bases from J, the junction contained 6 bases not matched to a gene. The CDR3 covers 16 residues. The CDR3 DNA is TGTGCCAGCAATAACAGGGGATTCTCTGGGGCCAACGTCCTGACTTTC. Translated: CASNNRGFSGANVLTF. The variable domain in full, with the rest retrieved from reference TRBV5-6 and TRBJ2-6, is DAGVTQSPTHLIKTRGQQVTLRCSPKSGHDTVSWYQQALGQGPQFIFQYYEEEERQRGNFPDRFSGHQFPNYSSELNVNALLLGDSALYLCASNNRGFSGANVLTFGAGSRLTVL.

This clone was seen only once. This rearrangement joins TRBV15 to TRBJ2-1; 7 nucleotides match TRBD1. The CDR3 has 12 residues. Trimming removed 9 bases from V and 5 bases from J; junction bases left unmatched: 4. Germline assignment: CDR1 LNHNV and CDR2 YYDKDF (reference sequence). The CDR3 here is CATGGRHNEQFF. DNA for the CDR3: TGTGCCACAGGGGGCCGCCACAATGAGCAGTTCTTC.

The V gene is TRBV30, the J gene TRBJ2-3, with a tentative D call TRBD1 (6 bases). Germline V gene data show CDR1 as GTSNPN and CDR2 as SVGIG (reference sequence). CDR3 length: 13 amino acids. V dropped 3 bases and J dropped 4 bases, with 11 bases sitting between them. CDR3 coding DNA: TGTGCCTGGAGATACTCAGGGGCAGATACGCAGTATTTT. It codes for CAWRYSGADTQYF. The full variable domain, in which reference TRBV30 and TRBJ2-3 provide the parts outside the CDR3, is SQTIHQWPATLVQPVGSPLSLECTVEGTSNPNLYWYRQAAGRGLQLLFYSVGIGQISSEVPQNLSASRPQDRQFILSSKKLLLSDSGFYLCAWRYSGADTQYFGPGTRLTVL.

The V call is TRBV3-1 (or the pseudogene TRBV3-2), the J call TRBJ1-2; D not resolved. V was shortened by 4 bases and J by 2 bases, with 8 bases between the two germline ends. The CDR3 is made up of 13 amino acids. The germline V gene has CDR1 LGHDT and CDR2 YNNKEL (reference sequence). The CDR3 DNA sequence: TGTGCCAGCAGCCCGAGAAGAAACTATGGCTACACCTTC. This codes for CASSPRRNYGYTF.

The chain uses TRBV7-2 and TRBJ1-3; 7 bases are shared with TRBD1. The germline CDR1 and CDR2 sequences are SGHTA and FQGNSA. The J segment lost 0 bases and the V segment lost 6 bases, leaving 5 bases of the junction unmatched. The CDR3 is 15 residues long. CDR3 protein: CASRRGTASGNTIYF. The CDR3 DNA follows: TGTGCCAGCAGACGCGGGACAGCCTCTGGAAACACCATATATTTT.

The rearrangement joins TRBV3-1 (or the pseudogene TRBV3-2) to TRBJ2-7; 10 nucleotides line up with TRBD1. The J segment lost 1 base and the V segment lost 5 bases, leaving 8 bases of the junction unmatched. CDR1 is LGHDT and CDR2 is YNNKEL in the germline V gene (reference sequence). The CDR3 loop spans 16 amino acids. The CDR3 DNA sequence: TGTGCCAGCAGCTATACCCGGGACAGGGGATCCTACGAGCAGTACTTC. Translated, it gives CASSYTRDRGSYEQYF.

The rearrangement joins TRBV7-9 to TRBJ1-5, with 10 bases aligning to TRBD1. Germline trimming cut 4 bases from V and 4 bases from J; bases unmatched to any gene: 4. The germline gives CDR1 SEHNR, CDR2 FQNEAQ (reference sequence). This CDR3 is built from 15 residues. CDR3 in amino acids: CASSSAGQGNQPQHF. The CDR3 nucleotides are TGTGCCAGCAGCTCAGCGGGACAGGGGAATCAGCCCCAGCATTTT. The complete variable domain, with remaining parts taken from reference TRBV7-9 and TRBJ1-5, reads DTGVSQNPRHKITKRGQNVTFRCDPISEHNRLYWYRQTLGQGPEFLTYFQNEAQLEKSRLLSDRFSAERPKGSFSTLEIQRTEQGDSAMYLCASSSAGQGNQPQHFGDGTRLSIL.

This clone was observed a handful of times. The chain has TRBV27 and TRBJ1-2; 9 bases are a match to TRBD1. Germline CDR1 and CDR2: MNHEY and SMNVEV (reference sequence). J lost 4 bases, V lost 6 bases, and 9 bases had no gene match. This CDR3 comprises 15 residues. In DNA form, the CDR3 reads TGTGCCAGCAGGACCTCCGGGACAGGGCCCTATGGCTACACCTTC. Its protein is CASRTSGTGPYGYTF.

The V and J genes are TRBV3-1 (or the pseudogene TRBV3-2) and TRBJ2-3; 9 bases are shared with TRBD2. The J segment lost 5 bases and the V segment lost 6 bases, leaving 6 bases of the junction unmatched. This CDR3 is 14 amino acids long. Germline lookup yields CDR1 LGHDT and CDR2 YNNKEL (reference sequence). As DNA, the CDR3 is TGTGCCAGCAGAGCGGGGGGCGGGGGAGATACGCAGTATTTT. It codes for CASRAGGGGDTQYF.

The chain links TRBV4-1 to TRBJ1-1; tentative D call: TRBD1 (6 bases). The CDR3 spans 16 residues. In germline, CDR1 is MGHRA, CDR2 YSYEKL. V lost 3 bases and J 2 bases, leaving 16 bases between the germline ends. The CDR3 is CASSHSQTGHNTEAFF. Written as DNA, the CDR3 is TGCGCCAGCAGCCATAGTCAGACAGGACATAACACTGAAGCTTTCTTT.

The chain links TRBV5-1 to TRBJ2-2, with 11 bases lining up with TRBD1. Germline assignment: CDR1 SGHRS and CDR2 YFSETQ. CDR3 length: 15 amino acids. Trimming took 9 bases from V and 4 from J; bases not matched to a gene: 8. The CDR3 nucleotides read TGCGCCACCGCCCCCGGGACAGGGGGCACCGGGGAGCTGTTTTTT. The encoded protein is CATAPGTGGTGELFF.

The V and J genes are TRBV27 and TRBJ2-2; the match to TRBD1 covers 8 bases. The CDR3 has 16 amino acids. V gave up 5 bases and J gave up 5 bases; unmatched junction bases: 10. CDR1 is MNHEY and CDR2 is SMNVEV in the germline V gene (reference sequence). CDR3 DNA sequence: TGTGCCAGCAGTCCCAGGGGGCGCCAAGGGACCGGGGAGCTGTTTTTT. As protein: CASSPRGRQGTGELFF.

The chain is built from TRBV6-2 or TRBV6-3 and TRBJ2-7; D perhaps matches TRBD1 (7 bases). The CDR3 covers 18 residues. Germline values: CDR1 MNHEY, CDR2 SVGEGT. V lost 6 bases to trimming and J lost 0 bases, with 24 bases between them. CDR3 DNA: TGTGCCAGCAGCTTGTCAGGGGGGTTTTTGTATTTCTCCTACGAGCAGTACGTC. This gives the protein CASSLSGGFLYFSYEQYV.

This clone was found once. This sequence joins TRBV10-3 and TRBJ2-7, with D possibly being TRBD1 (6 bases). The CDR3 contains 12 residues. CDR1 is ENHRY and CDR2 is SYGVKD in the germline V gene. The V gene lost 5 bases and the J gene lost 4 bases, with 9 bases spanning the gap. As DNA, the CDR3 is TGTGCCATCAGTTCGGGACAATACGAGCAGTACGTC. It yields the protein CAISSGQYEQYV.

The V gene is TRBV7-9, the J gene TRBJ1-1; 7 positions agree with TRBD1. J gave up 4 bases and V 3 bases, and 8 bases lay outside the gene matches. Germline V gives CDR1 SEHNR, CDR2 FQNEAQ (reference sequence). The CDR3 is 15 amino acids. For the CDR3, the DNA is TGTGCCAGCAGCTTGGAGGGGGCGGTAAGCACTGAAGCTTTCTTT. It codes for CASSLEGAVSTEAFF.

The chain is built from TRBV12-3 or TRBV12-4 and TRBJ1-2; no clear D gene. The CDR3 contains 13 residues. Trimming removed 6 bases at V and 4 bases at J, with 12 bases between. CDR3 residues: CASSQSGIYGYTF. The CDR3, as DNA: TGTGCCAGCAGCCAAAGCGGAATCTATGGCTACACCTTC.

The CDR3 loop is CASRIQAQAFF. CDR3 bases: TGTGCCAGCAGAATACAGGCCCAAGCTTTCTTT. V gene TRBV2 combines with J gene TRBJ1-1; the D gene is possibly TRBD1 (5 bases). The CDR3 runs to 11 residues. CDR1 and CDR2 (germline): SNHLY, FYNNEI. The V end was cut by 6 bases, the J end by 9 bases, with 11 bases between.